The present TCR beta chain was sequenced within a study of T-cell reconstitution after alpha-beta-depleted transplantation in children. The authors prepared the TCRbeta library with unique molecular identifiers. TCRdb itself ran the PCR reads through MiXCR, one entry per CDR3 protein. The sample has 580,000 or so distinct CDR3 sequences; 23% are singletons. About this clonotype: Its matching antigen is unknown.

Findings and caveats of the study: Day-60 TCRbeta diversity that was high in some patients was derived from surviving recipient T cells and thymic progenitors. In patients about two months after transplant, alpha-beta T cells reportedly arose from several hundred expanded graft clones.

Germline lookup yields CDR1 SEHNR and CDR2 FQNEAQ (reference sequence). The CDR3 runs to 15 residues. V lost 3 bases, J lost 1 base, and 13 bases lay in between. The sequencing here drew on PBMCs, mostly from graft donor cells, taken 360 days after TCRalphabeta/CD19-depleted stem cell transplant. The chain employs TRBV7-9 and TRBJ2-7, with D perhaps matching TRBD1 or TRBD2 (5 bases each). This TCR was sampled from a boy less than two years old who had a stem cell transplant for acute myeloid leukemia, so the T cells may come from the graft donor. Here the CDR3 reads CASSFYVGDSYEQYF. The CDR3, as DNA: TGTGCCAGCAGCTTTTACGTGGGGGATTCCTACGAGCAGTACTTC.